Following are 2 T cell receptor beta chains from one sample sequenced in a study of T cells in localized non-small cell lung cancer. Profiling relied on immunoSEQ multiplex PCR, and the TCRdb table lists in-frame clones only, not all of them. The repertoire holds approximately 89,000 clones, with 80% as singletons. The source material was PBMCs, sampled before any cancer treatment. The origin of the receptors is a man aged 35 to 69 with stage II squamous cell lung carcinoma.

CDR3 nucleotides: TGTGCCAGCAGCGTATTAGAGGGATCCTACAATGAGCAGTTCTTC. This translates into CASSVLEGSYNEQFF. The chain employs TRBV9 and TRBJ2-1; D is possibly TRBD2 (5 bases). The germline V and J ends were trimmed by 1 base and 1 base, with 9 bases remaining between them. Germline V gene data show CDR1 as SGDLS and CDR2 as YYNGEE. This CDR3 spans 15 amino acids. The full variable domain, completed using reference TRBV9 and TRBJ2-1, is DSGVTQTPKHLITATGQRVTLRCSPRSGDLSVYWYQQSLDQGLQFLIQYYNGEERAKGNILERFSAQQFPDLHSELNLSSLELGDSALYFCASSVLEGSYNEQFFGPGTRLTVL.

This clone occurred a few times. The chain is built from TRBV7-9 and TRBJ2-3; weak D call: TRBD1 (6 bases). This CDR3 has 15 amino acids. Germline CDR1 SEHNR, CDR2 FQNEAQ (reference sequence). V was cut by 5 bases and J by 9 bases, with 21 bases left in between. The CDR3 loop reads CASSHTGTQGRTQYF. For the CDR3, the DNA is TGTGCCAGCAGCCACACCGGGACACAGGGAAGGACGCAGTATTTT. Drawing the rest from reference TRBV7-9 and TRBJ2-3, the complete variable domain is DTGVSQNPRHKITKRGQNVTFRCDPISEHNRLYWYRQTLGQGPEFLTYFQNEAQLEKSRLLSDRFSAERPKGSFSTLEIQRTEQGDSAMYLCASSHTGTQGRTQYFGPGTRLTVL.